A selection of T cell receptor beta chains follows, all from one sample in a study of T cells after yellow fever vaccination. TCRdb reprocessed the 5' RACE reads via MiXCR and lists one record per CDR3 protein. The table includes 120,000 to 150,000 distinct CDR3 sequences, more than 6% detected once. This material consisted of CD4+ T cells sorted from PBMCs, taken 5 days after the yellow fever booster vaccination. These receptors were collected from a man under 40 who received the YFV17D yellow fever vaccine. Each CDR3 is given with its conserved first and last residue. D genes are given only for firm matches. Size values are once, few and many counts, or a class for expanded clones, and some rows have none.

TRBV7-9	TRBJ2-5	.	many	TGTGCCAGCAGATCATCAGGCGAGAAAATCTGGGAGACCCAGTACTTC	CASRSSGEKIWETQYF
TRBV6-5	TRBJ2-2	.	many	TGTGCCAGCAGCCCTAATCGGCGCACCTCCCCCGGGGAGCTGTTTTTT	CASSPNRRTSPGELFF
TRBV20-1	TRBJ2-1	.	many	TGCAGTGCTAGAGATGCCCTTACCGGTGAGCAGTTCTTC	CSARDALTGEQFF
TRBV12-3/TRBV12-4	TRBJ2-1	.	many	TGTGCCAGCAGTTCCCTCGCAGGTCCCAATGAGCAGTTCTTC	CASSSLAGPNEQFF
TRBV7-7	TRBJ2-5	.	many	TGTGCTAGCAGCTTACTCGGGAAACAAGAGACCCAGTACTTC	CASSLLGKQETQYF
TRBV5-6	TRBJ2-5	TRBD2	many	TGTGCCAGCAGCTCATATCGGACTAGCGGGGCCCGAGAGACCCAGTACTTC	CASSSYRTSGARETQYF
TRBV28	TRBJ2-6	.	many	TGTGCCAGCAGTTTTCGGCCCAAGGCCAACGTCCTGACTTTC	CASSFRPKANVLTF
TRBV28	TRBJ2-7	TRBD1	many	TGTGCCAGCATCTCGGGACAGTCGATACACGAGCAGTACTTC	CASISGQSIHEQYF
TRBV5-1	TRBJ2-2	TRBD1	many	TGCGCCAGCAGCTTGACAGGGGACAACACCGGGGAGCTGTTTTTT	CASSLTGDNTGELFF
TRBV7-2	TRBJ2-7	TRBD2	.	TGTGCCAGCAGTAGTCCCACGGGAGGTACGCACGAGCAGTACTTC	CASSSPTGGTHEQYF
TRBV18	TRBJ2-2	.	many	TGTGCCAGCTCACCTCAGGGAACGGCCGGGGAGCTGTTTTTT	CASSPQGTAGELFF
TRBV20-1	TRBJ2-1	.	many	TGCAGTGCCCGAGTGGCGGGGTACTTCGGGCGAATCTTC	CSARVAGYFGRIF
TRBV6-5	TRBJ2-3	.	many	TGTGCCAGCAGTTACTCGATAACCCGGAAGGGGCCAGATACGCAGTATTTT	CASSYSITRKGPDTQYF
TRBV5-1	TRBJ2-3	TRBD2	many	TGCGCCAGCAGCTTGGAACCCGCGGGAGGCACAGATACGCAGTATTTT	CASSLEPAGGTDTQYF
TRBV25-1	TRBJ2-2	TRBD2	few	TGTGCCAGCAGACTAGCGGCCGGGGAGCTGTTTTTT	CASRLAAGELFF
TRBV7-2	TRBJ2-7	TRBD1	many	TGTGCCAGCAGCTCCCCTCGAGGGACAGGGGGCTACGAGCAGTACTTC	CASSSPRGTGGYEQYF
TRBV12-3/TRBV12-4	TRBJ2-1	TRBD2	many	TGTGCCAGCACGGTAGCGGGAGGGATTGAGCAGTTCTTC	CASTVAGGIEQFF
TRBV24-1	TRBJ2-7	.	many	TGTGCCACCAGTGTACAGGGGCCGGCGGGGACTCCAGACTACGAGCAGTACTTC	CATSVQGPAGTPDYEQYF
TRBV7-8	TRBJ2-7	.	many	TGTGCCAGCAGCTTATTAGAGGTTCCCTACGAGCAGTACTTC	CASSLLEVPYEQYF
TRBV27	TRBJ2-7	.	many	TGTGCCAGCGTCTCTTTCGGGACAACCGGCGAGCAGTACTTC	CASVSFGTTGEQYF
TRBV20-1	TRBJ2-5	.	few	TGCAGTGCTAGACCACCTAACAGTGGCCAAGAGACCCAGTACTTC	CSARPPNSGQETQYF
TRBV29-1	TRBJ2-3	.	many	TGCAGCCTCCTCCGGGGAAGTACAGATACGCAGTATTTT	CSLLRGSTDTQYF
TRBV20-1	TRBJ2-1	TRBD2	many	TGCAGTGCTCCACTAGCGGGAGGCATCTACAATGAGCAGTTCTTC	CSAPLAGGIYNEQFF
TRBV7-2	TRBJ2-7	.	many	TGTGCCAGCAGGGAGAACTACGAGCAGTACTTC	CASRENYEQYF
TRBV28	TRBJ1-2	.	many	TGTGCCAGCAGGAAGGGGGGCCTTTATGGCTACACCTTC	CASRKGGLYGYTF
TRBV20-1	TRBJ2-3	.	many	TGCAGTGCTAGCTCCCGGACTATCGATACGCAGTATTTT	CSASSRTIDTQYF
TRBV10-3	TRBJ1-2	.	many	TGTGCCATCAATCCGGGTCTCAATATTTATGGCTACACCTTC	CAINPGLNIYGYTF
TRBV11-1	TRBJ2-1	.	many	TGTGCCAGCAGTCTCCCCGGGGACAATGAGCAGTTCTTC	CASSLPGDNEQFF
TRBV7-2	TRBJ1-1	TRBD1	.	TGTGCCAGCAGCTTGGGACGGACAGGGGCCATGAACACTGAAGCTTTCTTT	CASSLGRTGAMNTEAFF
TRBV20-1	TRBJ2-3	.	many	TGCAGTGCTAAAGCGGGTACCACAGATACGCAGTATTTT	CSAKAGTTDTQYF